Listed below are T cell receptor beta chains from one sample, sequenced in a study of T cell responses to AZD1222 COVID-19 vaccine. Assay used: immunoSEQ multiplex PCR; TCRdb lists only in-frame clones, some missing. Found here are about 150,000 clones, roughly nine tenths of them singletons; the top ten hold 5.5%. Sequenced material: peripheral blood, taken on day 0 of MenACWY control vaccination. The receptors derive from an adult in good health. CDR3s include the opening cysteine and the closing phenylalanine or tryptophan. A D gene is named only where the DNA matches it firmly. A clone size is listed for some rows: how often the clone was seen (once, few, many), or a class if it is expanded.

>19|NA|TRBD2|TRBJ2-3|TRBV9
CASSAKSPRTSGRTDTQYF
TGTGCCAGCAGCGCCAAGAGCCCACGGACTAGCGGGAGAACAGATACGCAGTATTTT
>13|NA|NA|TRBJ1-1|TRBV12-3/TRBV12-4
CASSLWQNTEAFF
TGTGCCAGCAGTTTATGGCAGAACACTGAAGCTTTCTTT
>15|few|NA|TRBJ2-1|TRBV5-6
CASSLDYLDHNEQFF
TGTGCCAGCAGCTTGGACTACCTCGACCACAATGAGCAGTTCTTC
>14|NA|NA|TRBJ2-7|TRBV7-9
CASSFGDISYEQYF
TGTGCCAGCAGTTTCGGGGACATCTCCTACGAGCAGTACTTC
>13|once|NA|TRBJ2-2|TRBV21-1
CASSHVVTGELFF
TGTGCCAGCAGCCACGTGGTCACCGGGGAGCTGTTTTTT
>15|once|NA|TRBJ1-3|TRBV7-3
CASSLTRDPGNTIYF
TGTGCCAGCAGCTTAACCAGGGATCCTGGAAACACCATATATTTT
>17|NA|NA|TRBJ2-3|TRBV6-4
CATRAGQTKSSTDTQYF
TGTGCCACCCGGGCCGGACAGACCAAATCTAGCACAGATACGCAGTATTTT
>14|NA|NA|TRBJ1-1|TRBV5-1
CASSPRNLNTEAFF
TGCGCCAGCAGCCCCCGAAATCTGAACACTGAAGCTTTCTTT
>15|NA|TRBD2|TRBJ2-3|TRBV27
CASSLIAGSRRSQYF
TGTGCCAGCAGTCTTATAGCGGGATCTCGGAGGTCACAGTATTTT
>13|NA|NA|TRBJ1-4|TRBV18
CASSRDTNEKLFF
TGTGCCAGCTCACGGGACACAAATGAAAAACTGTTTTTT
>15|NA|NA|TRBJ2-2|TRBV6-2/TRBV6-3
CASSYPQGNTGELFF
TGTGCCAGCAGTTACCCCCAGGGGAACACCGGGGAGCTGTTTTTT
>16|NA|NA|TRBJ2-7|TRBV11-3
CASSSRGAGSLYEQYF
TGTGCCAGCAGCTCCAGGGGGGCAGGGTCCCTCTACGAGCAGTACTTC
>10|few|NA|TRBJ1-3|TRBV19
CASAGNTIYF
TGTGCCAGTGCTGGAAACACCATATATTTT
>15|NA|NA|TRBJ1-5|TRBV5-1
CASSLKPDGAQPQHF
TGCGCCAGCAGCTTGAAACCGGACGGTGCTCAGCCCCAGCATTTT
>13|NA|NA|TRBJ1-2|TRBV5-5
CASSATGNYGYTF
TGTGCCAGCAGCGCCACAGGGAACTATGGCTACACCTTC
>12|few|TRBD1|TRBJ2-7|TRBV6-5
CASTIGQVGQYF
TGTGCCAGCACCATAGGACAGGTGGGGCAGTACTTC
>13|NA|TRBD1|TRBJ1-2|TRBV5-6
CASSLTGDYGYTF
TGTGCCAGCAGCTTAACAGGGGACTATGGCTACACCTTC
>15|NA|TRBD1|TRBJ1-4|TRBV7-9
CASSLEGGSNEKLFF
TGTGCCAGCAGCTTAGAAGGGGGCAGTAATGAAAAACTGTTTTTT
>14|NA|NA|TRBJ1-6|TRBV28
CASSLGQINSPLHF
TGTGCCAGCAGTTTAGGTCAGATTAATTCACCCCTCCACTTT
>14|NA|NA|TRBJ2-1|TRBV5-4
CASSFMDSPNEQFF
TGTGCCAGCAGCTTTATGGACAGCCCCAATGAGCAGTTCTTC
>14|NA|NA|TRBJ1-4|TRBV7-2
CASSLTGVREKLFF
TGTGCCAGCAGCCTCACCGGGGTCCGTGAAAAACTGTTTTTT
>15|NA|TRBD2|TRBJ2-3|TRBV15
CATSERTSGTDTQYF
TGTGCCACCAGCGAGCGGACTAGCGGCACAGATACGCAGTATTTT
>15|NA|TRBD1|TRBJ2-2|TRBV7-9
CASSPYRGSTGELFF
TGTGCCAGCAGCCCCTACAGGGGATCTACCGGGGAGCTGTTTTTT
>14|NA|NA|TRBJ2-2|TRBV5-1
CASSLMGSTGELFF
TGCGCCAGCAGCTTAATGGGATCGACCGGGGAGCTGTTTTTT
>16|NA|TRBD2|TRBJ2-7|TRBV7-8
CASSLLTSGGTGEQYF
TGTGCCAGCAGCTTATTGACTAGCGGGGGAACGGGGGAGCAGTACTTC
>15|once|NA|TRBJ2-1|TRBV5-1
CASRTQMSSYNEQFF
TGCGCCAGCAGGACACAAATGAGCTCCTACAATGAGCAGTTCTTC
>15|NA|NA|TRBJ1-1|TRBV30
CAWSAISRVNTEAFF
TGTGCCTGGAGTGCAATCAGCAGGGTGAACACTGAAGCTTTCTTT
>13|NA|NA|TRBJ1-2|TRBV7-9
CASSPPQGGGYTF
TGTGCCAGCAGCCCCCCCCAGGGAGGGGGCTACACCTTC